This T cell receptor beta chain was observed in a study of identical twins. TCRdb re-analysed the 5' RACE reads in MiXCR, keeping a single row per CDR3 protein. The table has hundreds of thousands of distinct CDR3 sequences, 6.1% seen once; the top ten hold roughly 2%. The CDR3 is 15 residues long. Trimming took 3 bases from V and 4 from J, leaving 14 bases between them. CDR1 is ENHRY, CDR2 SYGVKD, per germline. Sequencing was done on a sample of naive T cells sorted from blood. This chain uses TRBV10-3 with TRBJ2-3, with D possibly TRBD1 on 6 matching bases. This receptor was obtained from a man younger than 35 in good health. CDR3 DNA sequence: TGTGCCATCAGTGATAGGGGGAGTGGCGCAGATACGCAGTATTTT. Amino acids: CAISDRGSGADTQYF.